The next 27 T cell receptor beta chains were all read from a single sample in a study of CD8 T cells in Susac syndrome. Random hexamers were used to reverse transcribe the RNA input (0.5 to 1 ug). TCRdb recomputed calls from the immunoSEQ multiplex PCR reads with MiXCR, one row per CDR3 protein. This sample has about 240,000 distinct CDR3 sequences, with 90% to 96% found just once. The sequenced sample consisted of CD4+ T cells from PBMCs. The source of these receptors is a human donor with Susac syndrome.

This chain uses TRBV18 with TRBJ1-4, with TRBD1 matching 8 bases. Losses at the gene ends were 3 bases for V and 0 bases for J; bases not matched to a gene: 0. Germline CDR1 reads KGHSH; CDR2 reads LQKENI. The CDR3 consists of 15 residues. CDR3 region: CASSPGQATNEKLFF. The CDR3 DNA sequence: TGTGCCAGCTCACCGGGACAGGCAACTAATGAAAAACTGTTTTTT.

This sequence joins TRBV20-1 and TRBJ2-3; 7 nucleotides align to TRBD2. Germline values: CDR1 DFQATT, CDR2 SNEGSKA (reference sequence). V trimming: 3 bases; J trimming: 0 bases; junction bases outside the gene matches: 6. The CDR3 runs 15 residues. The CDR3 coding sequence is TGCAGTGCTAGCCAGGCGCGGGGGAGCACAGATACGCAGTATTTT. Amino acids: CSASQARGSTDTQYF.

The rearrangement joins TRBV12-3 or TRBV12-4 to TRBJ2-3; 12 positions match TRBD2. CDR3 length: 15 residues. V shed 8 bases, J shed 4 bases, and the junction held 7 bases outside the gene matches. The CDR3 sequence: CASYRTSGNADTQYF. The CDR3 region has the DNA TGTGCCAGCTACCGGACTAGCGGGAACGCAGATACGCAGTATTTT.

The CDR3 nucleotides are TGTGCCAGCAGTTACGGTGGGGGGCTCGTCACTGAAGCTTTCTTT. Its translation: CASSYGGGLVTEAFF. The rearrangement links TRBV6-6 to TRBJ1-1; D may be TRBD1 (6 bases). V was pared by 2 bases and J by 4 bases, with 14 bases between. Germline V gene data show CDR1 as MNHNY and CDR2 as SVGAGI (reference sequence). This CDR3 has 15 residues.

The gene calls are TRBV9 and TRBJ1-1; no firm D call. Germline CDR1 reads SGDLS; CDR2 reads YYNGEE. V lost 0 bases to trimming and J lost 7 bases, with 10 bases between them. This CDR3 is built from 13 residues. The chain's CDR3 is CASSVASTGEAFF. Here the CDR3 DNA reads TGTGCCAGCAGCGTAGCTTCGACGGGTGAAGCTTTCTTT.

The V and J genes are TRBV5-1 and TRBJ1-4; D is possibly TRBD1 (5 bases). This CDR3 has 14 residues. Trimming left V 4 bases short and J 7 bases short, with 14 bases between. CDR1 and CDR2 (germline): SGHRS, YFSETQ. The CDR3 spells CASSPRQTSEKLFF. CDR3 in DNA: TGCGCCAGCAGCCCCCGACAGACAAGTGAAAAACTGTTTTTT.

For the CDR3, the DNA is TGCGCCAGCAGTCACCACAGAGAGACCCAGTACTTC. Its translation is CASSHHRETQYF. This rearrangement joins TRBV23-1 to TRBJ2-5, with D hard to call. TRBV23-1 is labeled an ORF, and its function is uncertain. This CDR3 is 12 amino acids long. The ends were cut back, 3 bases at V and 4 bases at J, with 6 bases in the middle.

The chain combines TRBV11-2 with TRBJ2-6; possibly TRBD1 or TRBD2 for D (5 bases each). Germline CDR1 and CDR2: SGHAT and FQNNGV. This CDR3 is built from 18 residues. V lost 5 bases, J lost 1 base, and 18 bases lay in between. For the CDR3, the DNA is TGTGCCAGCAGCCAACTAGGGCAGGGAAGTTCTGGGGCCAACGTCCTGACTTTC. Translation gives CASSQLGQGSSGANVLTF.

The CDR3 loop reads CASSPGTGVAYEQYF. The CDR3 DNA sequence: TGTGCCAGCAGCCCGGGGACAGGGGTGGCCTACGAGCAGTACTTC. The chain combines TRBV11-2 with TRBJ2-7; the match to TRBD1 covers 10 bases. The CDR3 is 15 amino acids. Germline V lookup: CDR1 SGHAT, CDR2 FQNNGV. V lost 5 bases and J lost 2; bases outside the gene matches: 6.

The chain is built from TRBV20-1 and TRBJ2-3, with a tentative D call TRBD1 (6 bases). Trimming removed 6 bases at V and 3 bases at J, with 16 bases between. This CDR3 is 14 amino acids long. Germline V gene data show CDR1 as DFQATT and CDR2 as SNEGSKA (reference sequence). CDR3 loop: CSAQEGGSTDTQYF. CDR3 nucleotide sequence: TGCAGTGCCCAAGAAGGGGGAAGTACAGATACGCAGTATTTT.

The genes are TRBV13 and TRBJ1-2; maybe TRBD1 (5 bases). The CDR3 extends over 15 amino acids. V lost 5 bases to trimming and J lost 8 bases, with 21 bases between them. The germline gives CDR1 PRHDT, CDR2 FYEKMQ (reference sequence). This CDR3 reads CASSRKSTALFGYTF. As DNA, the CDR3 is TGTGCCAGCAGCCGCAAATCGACAGCTCTTTTCGGCTACACCTTC.

This rearrangement joins TRBV11-2 to TRBJ2-2; no clear D gene. Germline CDR1 and CDR2: SGHAT and FQNNGV. CDR3 length equals 16 residues. V was shortened by 0 bases and J by 0 bases, with 8 bases between the two germline ends. This chain's CDR3 is CASSLEGGSNTGELFF. The CDR3 nucleotides read TGTGCCAGCAGCTTAGAGGGCGGATCGAACACCGGGGAGCTGTTTTTT.

This clonotype has more than one count but fewer than ten. This chain uses TRBV6-5 with TRBJ2-1; 14 bases map to TRBD2. Germline loops: CDR1 MNHEY, CDR2 SVGAGI. V lost 6 bases, J lost 5 bases, and 0 bases stayed unmatched. The CDR3 length is 14 residues. CDR3 amino acids: CASRGLAGDNEQFF. Written as DNA, the CDR3 is TGTGCCAGCAGGGGACTAGCGGGGGACAATGAGCAGTTCTTC.

CDR3 DNA: TGCAGCGTGATGGGGGGCCCCTCCTACGAGCAGTACTTC. Protein product: CSVMGGPSYEQYF. The chain couples TRBV29-1 to TRBJ2-7; D assignment may be TRBD1 or TRBD2 (6 bases each). CDR3 length equals 13 residues. CDR1 SQVTM and CDR2 ANQGSEA come from the germline V gene. V shed 6 bases and J shed 0 bases, with 12 bases lying between them.

The V call is TRBV7-3, the J call TRBJ1-4; 10 bases are shared with TRBD1. The CDR3 has 15 amino acids. V shed 4 bases, J shed 6 bases, and the junction held 5 bases outside the gene matches. Per germline, CDR1 SGHTA and CDR2 FQGTGA. The CDR3 loop reads CASSSPDRGDEKLFF. CDR3 nucleotides: TGTGCCAGCAGCTCCCCGGACAGGGGGGATGAAAAACTGTTTTTT.

J is TRBJ2-4 and V is TRBV12-3 or TRBV12-4; no clear D. The length of the CDR3 is 11 residues. V was cut by 3 bases and J by 6 bases, with 3 bases left in between. CDR3 protein: CASSFRNIQYF. The CDR3 coding sequence is TGTGCCAGCAGTTTCCGAAACATTCAGTACTTC.

The chain uses TRBV29-1 and TRBJ1-1; 12 bases are shared with TRBD1. The V gene's germline CDR1 is SQVTM and CDR2 ANQGSEA. The ends lost 6 bases at V and 11 bases at J; junction bases unmatched: 10. The CDR3 contains 13 residues. CDR3 in DNA: TGCAGCGTAAGTCCGGGACAGGGGGCGGCTGCTTTCTTT. Translated: CSVSPGQGAAAFF.

V and J are TRBV4-1 and TRBJ2-7, with a possible D match to TRBD1 (6 bases). Germline lookup yields CDR1 MGHRA and CDR2 YSYEKL. The CDR3 spans 15 residues. The germline V and J ends were trimmed by 1 base and 3 bases, with 13 bases remaining between them. The CDR3: CASSQGLLGGYEQYF. CDR3 nucleotide sequence: TGCGCCAGCAGCCAAGGCCTCTTAGGGGGCTACGAGCAGTACTTC.

The J gene is TRBJ2-2, the V gene TRBV12-3 or TRBV12-4; TRBD2 might be the D (6 bases). The CDR3 sequence is 15 residues long. Trimming pared 5 bases from V and 0 bases from J, leaving 10 bases between. The CDR3 sequence: CASSPGASNTGELFF. The CDR3 nucleotides read TGTGCCAGCAGTCCGGGAGCCTCGAACACCGGGGAGCTGTTTTTT.

The genes are TRBV11-2 and TRBJ2-3; D is possibly TRBD2 (6 bases). V lost 0 bases and J 2 bases, leaving 12 bases between the germline ends. This CDR3 comprises 16 residues. Germline V gives CDR1 SGHAT, CDR2 FQNNGV. The CDR3 reads CASSLDWGRSTDTQYF. CDR3 in DNA: TGTGCCAGCAGCTTAGACTGGGGGAGGTCCACAGATACGCAGTATTTT.

The chain employs TRBV18 and TRBJ1-5, with D uncertain. There are 14 residues in the CDR3. CDR1 is KGHSH, CDR2 LQKENI, per germline. V was trimmed by 4 bases and J by 0 bases, leaving 7 bases between them. The CDR3 nucleotides are TGTGCCAGCTCACTTCAGGATAGCAATCAGCCCCAGCATTTT. This gives the protein CASSLQDSNQPQHF.

The gene calls are TRBV4-1 and TRBJ1-1; D is uncertain. From germline, CDR1 is MGHRA and CDR2 YSYEKL. V was shortened by 1 base and J by 0 bases, with 12 bases between the two germline ends. CDR3 length equals 16 residues. CDR3 sequence reads: CASSQVHGLMNTEAFF. The DNA for the CDR3 is TGCGCCAGCAGCCAAGTTCATGGACTCATGAACACTGAAGCTTTCTTT.

V is TRBV5-1 and J is TRBJ2-5, with a possible D match to TRBD2 (6 bases). Trimming stripped 4 bases from V and 1 base from J, with 14 bases between. Germline loops: CDR1 SGHRS, CDR2 YFSETQ. There are 15 residues in the CDR3. The CDR3 bases are TGCGCCAGCAGCCCGGGCCTTAGCGGCCAAGAGACCCAGTACTTC. As protein: CASSPGLSGQETQYF.

Only a few counts were recorded for this clonotype. V usage is TRBV14 and J usage is TRBJ2-7; no clear D gene. This CDR3 comprises 10 residues. Looked up from germline, CDR1 is SGHDN and CDR2 is FVKESK. V lost 3 bases, J lost 5 bases, and 2 bases lay in between. The CDR3 DNA is TGTGCCAGCAGCCACCACGAGCAGTACTTC. It specifies CASSHHEQYF.

The V and J genes are TRBV6-5 and TRBJ2-5, with 12 bases identical to TRBD1. Losses at the gene ends were 2 bases for V and 8 bases for J; bases not matched to a gene: 6. The CDR3 length is 15 residues. CDR1 is MNHEY and CDR2 is SVGAGI in the germline V gene. The CDR3 region is CASSYRRGQGATQYF. CDR3 sequence (DNA): TGTGCCAGCAGTTACAGGCGGGGACAGGGGGCAACCCAGTACTTC.

This chain connects TRBV25-1 to TRBJ1-1; D is unresolved. Germline CDR1 MGHDK, CDR2 SYGVNS. The V end was cut by 9 bases, the J end by 1 base, with 6 bases between. CDR3 length equals 11 residues. The CDR3 DNA follows: TGTGCCAGTCTGAGGAACACTGAAGCTTTCTTT. This encodes CASLRNTEAFF.

The DNA of the CDR3 is TGCAGCGTTGAGGGGCAGAGATACGAGCAGTACTTC. This sequence encodes CSVEGQRYEQYF. The chain joins TRBV29-1 to TRBJ2-7, with D maybe TRBD1 (5 bases). This CDR3 has 12 amino acids. The germline V gene encodes CDR1 SQVTM and CDR2 ANQGSEA. V dropped 3 bases and J dropped 4 bases, with 10 bases sitting between them.